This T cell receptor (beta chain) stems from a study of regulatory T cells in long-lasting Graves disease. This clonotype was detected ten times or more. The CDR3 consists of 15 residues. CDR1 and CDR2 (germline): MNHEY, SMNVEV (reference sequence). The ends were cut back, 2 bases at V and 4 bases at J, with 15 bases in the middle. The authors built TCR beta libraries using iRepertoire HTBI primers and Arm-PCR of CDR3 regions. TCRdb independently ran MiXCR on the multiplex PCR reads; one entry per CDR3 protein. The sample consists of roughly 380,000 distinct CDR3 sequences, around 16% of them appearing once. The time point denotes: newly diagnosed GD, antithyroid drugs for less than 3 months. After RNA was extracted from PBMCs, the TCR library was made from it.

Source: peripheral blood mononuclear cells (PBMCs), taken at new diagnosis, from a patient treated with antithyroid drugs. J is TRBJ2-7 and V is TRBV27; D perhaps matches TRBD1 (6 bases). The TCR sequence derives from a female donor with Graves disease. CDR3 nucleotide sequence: TGTGCCAGCAGTTTAAAATCAGGGGCTGGGTACGAGCAGTACTTC. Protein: CASSLKSGAGYEQYF.